Listed below are T cell receptor beta chains from one sample, sequenced in a study of blood T cell repertoires in COVID-19. Profiled with immunoSEQ multiplex PCR; TCRdb holds only in-frame clones, not every one. The table records 85,000 to 95,000 clones, 75% to 95% of them present only once. The material sequenced was peripheral blood. The receptors shown here come from a woman in her forties or fifties in a cohort sampled during active COVID-19. CDR3s include the opening cysteine and the closing phenylalanine or tryptophan. D genes are given only for firm matches. Not all rows give a size; the values are once, few, many and, for expanded clones, a class.

d_gene,j_gene,abundance,v_gene,CDR3aa,CDR3nt
TRBD1,TRBJ2-6,-,TRBV2,CASTGTGTDPSGANVLTF,TGTGCCAGCACAGGTACCGGGACAGACCCCTCTGGGGCCAACGTCCTGACTTTC
TRBD2,TRBJ2-3,-,TRBV3-1/TRBV3-2,CASSPTSSRGADTQYF,TGTGCCAGCAGCCCCACCTCATCCCGGGGGGCAGATACGCAGTATTTT
-,TRBJ1-5,-,TRBV6-1,CASSEAVTGNQPQHF,TGTGCCAGCAGTGAGGCAGTAACAGGGAATCAGCCCCAGCATTTT
-,TRBJ1-2,-,TRBV12-3/TRBV12-4,CASSPGRGGYTF,TGTGCCAGCAGTCCCGGACGGGGAGGCTACACCTTC
-,TRBJ1-4,-,TRBV11-2,CASSPGWGRRSEKLFF,TGTGCCAGCAGCCCAGGCTGGGGGCGCAGGAGTGAAAAACTGTTTTTT
-,TRBJ1-2,-,TRBV21-1,CASSIPGGTNYGYTF,TGTGCCAGCAGCATCCCAGGGGGGACTAACTATGGCTACACCTTC
-,TRBJ2-1,-,TRBV6-1,CASSVSGSLGYNEQFF,TGTGCCAGCAGTGTATCAGGGTCCTTGGGTTACAATGAGCAGTTCTTC
TRBD1,TRBJ1-1,-,TRBV29-1,CSVEGQGAYTEAFF,TGCAGCGTTGAGGGACAGGGGGCATACACTGAAGCTTTCTTT
-,TRBJ2-5,once,TRBV5-1,CASSLGGAPDQETQYF,TGCGCCAGCAGCTTAGGTGGGGCTCCAGACCAAGAGACCCAGTACTTC
TRBD1,TRBJ2-7,-,TRBV4-1,CASSRGQGVYEQYF,TGCGCCAGCAGTCGTGGACAGGGCGTCTACGAGCAGTACTTC
-,TRBJ1-2,-,TRBV5-4,CASSRRRGAHGYTF,TGTGCCAGCAGCCGCCGCAGGGGCGCTCATGGCTACACCTTC
TRBD2,TRBJ2-5,-,TRBV5-1,CASTSGRGPQRETQYF,TGCGCCAGCACTAGCGGGAGGGGCCCCCAACGAGAGACCCAGTACTTC
-,TRBJ1-2,-,TRBV4-2,CASSQVDSLYGYTF,TGTGCCAGCAGCCAAGTAGACTCCCTGTATGGCTACACCTTC
TRBD2,TRBJ2-5,-,TRBV5-6,CASSPLAGDRKTQYF,TGTGCCAGCAGCCCGTTAGCGGGAGATAGGAAGACCCAGTACTTC
-,TRBJ2-3,-,TRBV9,CASSVAGQDTQYF,TGTGCCAGCAGCGTGGCGGGGCAGGATACGCAGTATTTT
-,TRBJ1-5,-,TRBV7-2,CASSLQLYSNQPQHF,TGTGCCAGCAGCCTACAGCTTTATAGCAATCAGCCCCAGCATTTT
-,TRBJ2-3,once,TRBV5-5,CASSLQGLSTDTQYF,TGTGCCAGCAGCTTACAGGGCCTAAGCACAGATACGCAGTATTTT
TRBD1,TRBJ2-7,few,TRBV9,CASSVGTGLYEQYF,TGTGCCAGCAGCGTCGGGACAGGGTTATACGAGCAGTACTTC
TRBD1,TRBJ2-3,-,TRBV7-9,CASSLTGGSTDTQYF,TGTGCCAGCAGCTTAACAGGGGGCAGCACAGATACGCAGTATTTT
TRBD1,TRBJ1-5,-,TRBV6-5,CASRRTGRNQPQHF,TGTGCCAGCAGAAGGACAGGACGCAATCAGCCCCAGCATTTT
-,TRBJ1-5,few,TRBV10-3,CAIKAEGNQPQHF,TGTGCCATCAAGGCGGAGGGCAATCAGCCCCAGCATTTT
-,TRBJ1-1,-,TRBV6-6,CASSRQNTEAFF,TGTGCCAGCAGTCGACAGAACACTGAAGCTTTCTTT
-,TRBJ2-2,-,TRBV5-1,CASRDERRYTGELFF,TGCGCCAGCAGGGACGAGCGGCGTTACACCGGGGAGCTGTTTTTT
TRBD1,TRBJ2-6,-,TRBV5-4,CASSKVTGAVYGANVLTF,TGTGCCAGCAGCAAGGTGACAGGGGCTGTGTATGGGGCCAACGTCCTGACTTTC
-,TRBJ2-1,-,TRBV12-3/TRBV12-4,CASSERRLYEQFF,TGTGCCAGCAGTGAGCGCAGACTTTATGAGCAGTTCTTC
TRBD2,TRBJ2-3,-,TRBV4-1,CASSQEAGPDTQYF,TGCGCCAGCAGCCAAGAAGCGGGACCAGATACGCAGTATTTT
TRBD1,TRBJ1-4,-,TRBV12-3/TRBV12-4,CASTGQTGEKLFF,TGTGCCAGCACGGGACAGACGGGGGAAAAACTGTTTTTT
TRBD1,TRBJ1-5,-,TRBV27,CASSRTGGDQPQHF,TGTGCCAGCAGTCGGACAGGGGGCGATCAGCCCCAGCATTTT
TRBD2,TRBJ2-1,-,TRBV11-2,CASSKGLAGGIDEQFF,TGTGCCAGCAGCAAGGGACTAGCGGGAGGGATAGATGAGCAGTTCTTC
-,TRBJ2-7,-,TRBV11-3,CASSPSQGDEQYF,TGTGCCAGCAGCCCCAGCCAGGGCGATGAGCAGTACTTC
TRBD2,TRBJ2-3,-,TRBV18,CASSPRASGRGSDTQYF,TGTGCCAGCTCACCACGAGCAAGCGGGAGAGGCTCAGATACGCAGTATTTT
TRBD1,TRBJ2-7,-,TRBV10-1,CAIPPKPGTGFPQYF,TGCGCCATTCCGCCTAAACCCGGGACAGGGTTCCCGCAGTACTTC
-,TRBJ2-2,-,TRBV10-3,CAIGPGHLTGELFF,TGTGCCATTGGACCGGGACACCTCACCGGGGAGCTGTTTTTT
TRBD2,TRBJ2-1,-,TRBV24-1,CATSDSPTSVNEQFF,TGTGCCACCAGTGATTCCCCGACTAGCGTTAATGAGCAGTTCTTC
TRBD1,TRBJ1-3,-,TRBV9,CASSVGDSSGNTIYF,TGTGCCAGCAGCGTAGGGGACAGCTCTGGAAACACCATATATTTT
-,TRBJ1-1,-,TRBV5-1,CASSPVLNTEAFF,TGCGCCAGCAGCCCAGTACTGAACACTGAAGCTTTCTTT
TRBD2,TRBJ2-5,-,TRBV7-9,CATGLAGPPQPETQYF,TGTGCCACGGGACTAGCGGGACCCCCCCAACCAGAGACCCAGTACTTC
-,TRBJ2-2,-,TRBV5-1,CASSLQGELFF,TGCGCCAGCAGCTTGCAGGGGGAGCTGTTTTTT
TRBD2,TRBJ2-1,-,TRBV7-3,CASSLFGGRDNEQFF,TGTGCCAGCAGCTTATTCGGCGGGAGGGACAATGAGCAGTTCTTC
-,TRBJ2-2,-,TRBV6-5,CASSKPQATGELFF,TGTGCCAGCAGCAAACCCCAGGCTACCGGGGAGCTGTTTTTT
TRBD2,TRBJ2-1,-,TRBV29-1,CSVSGTSGSISYNEQFF,TGCAGCGTTTCAGGGACTAGCGGGAGTATTTCCTACAATGAGCAGTTCTTC
TRBD2,TRBJ2-4,-,TRBV10-2,CASSESLAGENIQYF,TGCGCCAGCAGTGAGTCCCTAGCGGGAGAAAACATTCAGTACTTC
TRBD1,TRBJ2-7,-,TRBV7-3,CASSPVPGQAYEQYF,TGTGCCAGCAGCCCCGTGCCGGGACAGGCCTACGAGCAGTACTTC
-,TRBJ2-7,-,TRBV14,CASSLAAPYEQYF,TGTGCCAGCAGCCTAGCGGCACCCTACGAGCAGTACTTC
TRBD1,TRBJ2-2,-,TRBV27,CASSLFGTGGAGELFF,TGTGCCAGCAGTTTATTCGGGACAGGGGGGGCCGGGGAGCTGTTTTTT
TRBD2,TRBJ2-1,once,TRBV29-1,CSVYKGLAAYNEQFF,TGCAGCGTCTATAAGGGACTAGCAGCATACAATGAGCAGTTCTTC
-,TRBJ2-1,-,TRBV3-1/TRBV3-2,CASSHLKTVPSEQFF,TGTGCCAGCAGCCATCTGAAGACAGTCCCCTCGGAGCAGTTCTTC